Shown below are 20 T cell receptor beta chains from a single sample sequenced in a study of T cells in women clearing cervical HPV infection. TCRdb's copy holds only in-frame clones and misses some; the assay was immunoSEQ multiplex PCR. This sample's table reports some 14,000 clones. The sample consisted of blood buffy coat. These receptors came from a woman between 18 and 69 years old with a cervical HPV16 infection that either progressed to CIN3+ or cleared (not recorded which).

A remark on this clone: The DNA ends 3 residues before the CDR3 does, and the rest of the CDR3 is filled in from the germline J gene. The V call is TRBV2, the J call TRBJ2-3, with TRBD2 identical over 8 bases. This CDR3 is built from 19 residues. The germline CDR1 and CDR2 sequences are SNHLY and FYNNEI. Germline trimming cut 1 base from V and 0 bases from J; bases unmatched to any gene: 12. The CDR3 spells CASSEGVASGLYSTDTQYF. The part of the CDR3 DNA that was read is TGTGCCAGCAGTGAAGGGGTGGCTAGCGGGCTCTATAGCACAGATACG.

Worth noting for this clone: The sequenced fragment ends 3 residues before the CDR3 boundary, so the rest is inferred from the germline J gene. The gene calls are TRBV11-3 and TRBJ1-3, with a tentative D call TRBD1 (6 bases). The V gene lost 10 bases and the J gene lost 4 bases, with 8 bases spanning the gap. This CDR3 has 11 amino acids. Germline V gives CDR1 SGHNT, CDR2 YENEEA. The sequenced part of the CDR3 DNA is TGTGCCACAGGGGTAGGAAACACC. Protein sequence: CATGVGNT. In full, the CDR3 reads CATGVGNTIYF.

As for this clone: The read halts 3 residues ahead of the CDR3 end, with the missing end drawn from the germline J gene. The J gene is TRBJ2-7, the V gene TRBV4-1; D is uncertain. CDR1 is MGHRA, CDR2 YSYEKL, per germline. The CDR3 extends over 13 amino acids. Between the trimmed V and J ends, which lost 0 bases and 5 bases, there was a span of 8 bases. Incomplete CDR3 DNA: TGCGCCAGCAGCCAAGATCTTCTCCACGAG. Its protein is CASSQDLLHE. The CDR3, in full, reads CASSQDLLHEQYF.

Incomplete CDR3 DNA: TGTGCCAGCTCACCAGTCGGGGACACTGAA. Its protein is CASSPVGDTE. The complete CDR3 sequence is CASSPVGDTEAFF. The chain couples TRBV18 to TRBJ1-1; no clear D. The read comes to an end 3 residues before the CDR3 does, leaving the germline J gene to fill in the end. V dropped 2 bases and J dropped 3 bases, with 7 bases sitting between them. The CDR3 sequence is 13 residues long. Germline V gene data show CDR1 as KGHSH and CDR2 as LQKENI. Variable domain in full (rest from reference TRBV18 and TRBJ1-1): NAGVMQNPRHLVRRRGQEARLRCSPMKGHSHVYWYRQLPEEGLKFMVYLQKENIIDESGMPKERFSAEFPKEGPSILRIQQVVRGDSAAYFCASSPVGDTEAFFGQGTRLTVV.

The chain's CDR3 is CASSLPPGHHYGYTF. The sequenced part of the CDR3 DNA is TGTGCCAGCAGTCTTCCCCCGGGACACCACTATGGC. The chain couples TRBV28 to TRBJ1-2; perhaps TRBD1 as D (6 bases). Coverage ceases 3 residues before the CDR3 finishes, and the germline J gene fills in the end. CDR1 and CDR2 from the germline V gene are MDHEN and SYDVKM. The V end lost 5 bases, the J end lost 3 bases, and 16 bases lay between the germline ends. The CDR3 totals 15 residues.

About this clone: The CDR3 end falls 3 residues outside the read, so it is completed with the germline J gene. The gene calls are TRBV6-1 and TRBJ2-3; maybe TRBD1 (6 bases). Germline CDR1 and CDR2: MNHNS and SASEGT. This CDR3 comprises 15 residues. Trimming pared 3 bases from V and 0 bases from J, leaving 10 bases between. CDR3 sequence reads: CASSETGISTDTQYF. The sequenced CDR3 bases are TGTGCCAGCAGTGAGACAGGCATCAGCACAGATACG.

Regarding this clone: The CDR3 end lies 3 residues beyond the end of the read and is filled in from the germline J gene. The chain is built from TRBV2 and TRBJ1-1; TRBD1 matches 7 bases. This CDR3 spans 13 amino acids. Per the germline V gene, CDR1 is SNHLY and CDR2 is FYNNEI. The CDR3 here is CASSETGFVEAFF. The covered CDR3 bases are TGTGCCAGCAGTGAGACAGGGTTTGTGGAA.

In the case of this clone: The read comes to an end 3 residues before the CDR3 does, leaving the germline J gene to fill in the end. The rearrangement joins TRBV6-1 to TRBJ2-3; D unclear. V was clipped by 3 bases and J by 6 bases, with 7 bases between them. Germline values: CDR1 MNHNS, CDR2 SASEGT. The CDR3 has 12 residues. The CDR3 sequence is CASSDLSDTQYF. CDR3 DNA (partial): TGTGCCAGCAGTGATCTAAGTGATACG.

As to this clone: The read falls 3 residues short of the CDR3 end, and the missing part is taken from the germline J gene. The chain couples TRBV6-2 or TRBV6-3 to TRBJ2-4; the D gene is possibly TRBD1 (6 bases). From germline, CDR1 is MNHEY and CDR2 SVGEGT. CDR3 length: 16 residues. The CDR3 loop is CASSYTTGTPGYGQYF. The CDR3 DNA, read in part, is TGTGCCAGCAGTTACACGACCGGGACACCAGGATATGGT.

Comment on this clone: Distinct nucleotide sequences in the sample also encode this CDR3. CDR3 bases read: TGCAGTGCTAGAAGGGACAGGGGGAACTATGGC. Amino acid sequence: CSARRDRGNYG. The full CDR3 protein is CSARRDRGNYGYTF. V and J are TRBV20-1 and TRBJ1-2; TRBD1 aligns across 11 bases. From the germline J gene comes the end of the CDR3, since the read stops 3 residues before it. Trimming at V came to 2 bases and at J to 2 bases, leaving 1 base not matched to a gene. This CDR3 region has 14 residues. Germline values: CDR1 DFQATT, CDR2 SNEGSKA (reference sequence).

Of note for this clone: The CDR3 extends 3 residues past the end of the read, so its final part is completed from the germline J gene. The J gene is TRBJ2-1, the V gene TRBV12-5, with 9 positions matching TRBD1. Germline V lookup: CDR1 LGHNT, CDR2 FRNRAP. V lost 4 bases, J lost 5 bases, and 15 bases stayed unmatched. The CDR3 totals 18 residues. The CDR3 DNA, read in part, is TGTGCTAGTGGTTCTCACTATCGGGACAGGGACGTCCACAATGAG. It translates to CASGSHYRDRDVHNE. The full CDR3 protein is CASGSHYRDRDVHNEQFF.

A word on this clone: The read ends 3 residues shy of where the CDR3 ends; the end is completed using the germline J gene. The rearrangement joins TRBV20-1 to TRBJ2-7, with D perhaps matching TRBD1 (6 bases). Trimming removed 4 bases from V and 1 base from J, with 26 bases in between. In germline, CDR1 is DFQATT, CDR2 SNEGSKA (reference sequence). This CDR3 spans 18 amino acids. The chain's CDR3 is CSAMGTILGGRLSYEQYF. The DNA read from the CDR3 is TGCAGTGCTATGGGAACCATTTTAGGGGGTAGATTGTCCTACGAG.

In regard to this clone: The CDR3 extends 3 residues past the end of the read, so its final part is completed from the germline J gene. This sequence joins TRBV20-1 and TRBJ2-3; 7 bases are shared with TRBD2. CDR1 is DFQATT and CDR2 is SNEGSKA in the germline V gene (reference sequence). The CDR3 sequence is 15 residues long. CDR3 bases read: TGCAGTGCCGTTAAAGCGGGATTTAATCGAGAGACG. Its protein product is CSAVKAGFNRET. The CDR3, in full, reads CSAVKAGFNRETQYF.

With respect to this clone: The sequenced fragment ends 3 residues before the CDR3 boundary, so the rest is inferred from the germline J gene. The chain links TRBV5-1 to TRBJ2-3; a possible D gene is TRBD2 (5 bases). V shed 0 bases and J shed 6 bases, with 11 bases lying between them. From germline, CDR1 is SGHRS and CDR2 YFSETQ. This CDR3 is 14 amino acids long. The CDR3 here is CASSLERTRDTQYF. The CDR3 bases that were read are TGCGCCAGCAGCTTGGAGCGGACCCGGGATACG.

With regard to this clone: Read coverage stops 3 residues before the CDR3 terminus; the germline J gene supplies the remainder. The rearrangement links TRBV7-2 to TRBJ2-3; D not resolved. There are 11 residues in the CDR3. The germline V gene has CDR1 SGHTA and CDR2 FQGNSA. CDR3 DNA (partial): TGTGCCAGCAGCCCACAAGAGACG. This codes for CASSPQET. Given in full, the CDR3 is CASSPQETQYF. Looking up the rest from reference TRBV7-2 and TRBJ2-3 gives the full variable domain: GAGVSQSPSNKVTEKGKDVELRCDPISGHTALYWYRQSLGQGLEFLIYFQGNSAPDKSGLPSDRFSAERTGGSVSTLTIQRTQQEDSAVYLCASSPQETQYFGPGTRLTVL.

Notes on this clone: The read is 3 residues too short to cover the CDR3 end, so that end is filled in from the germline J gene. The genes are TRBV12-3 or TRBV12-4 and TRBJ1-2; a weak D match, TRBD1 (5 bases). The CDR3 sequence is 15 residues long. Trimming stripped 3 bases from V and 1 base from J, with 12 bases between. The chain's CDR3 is CASSFNGQSNYGYTF. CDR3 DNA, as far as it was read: TGTGCCAGCAGTTTCAACGGACAAAGTAACTATGGC.

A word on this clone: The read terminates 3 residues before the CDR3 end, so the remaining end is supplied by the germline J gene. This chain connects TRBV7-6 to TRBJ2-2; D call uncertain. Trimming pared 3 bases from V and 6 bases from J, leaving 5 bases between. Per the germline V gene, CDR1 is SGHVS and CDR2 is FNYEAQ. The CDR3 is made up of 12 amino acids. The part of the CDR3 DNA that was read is TGTGCCAGCAGCTTCTTCTCCGGGGAG. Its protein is CASSFFSGE. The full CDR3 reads CASSFFSGELFF.

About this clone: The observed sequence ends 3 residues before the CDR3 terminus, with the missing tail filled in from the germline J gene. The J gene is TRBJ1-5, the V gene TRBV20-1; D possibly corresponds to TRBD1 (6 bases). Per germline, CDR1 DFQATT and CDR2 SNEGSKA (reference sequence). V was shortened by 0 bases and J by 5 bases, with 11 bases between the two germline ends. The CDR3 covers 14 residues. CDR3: CSARDGTPYQPQHF. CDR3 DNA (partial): TGCAGTGCTAGAGACGGGACACCGTATCAGCCC.

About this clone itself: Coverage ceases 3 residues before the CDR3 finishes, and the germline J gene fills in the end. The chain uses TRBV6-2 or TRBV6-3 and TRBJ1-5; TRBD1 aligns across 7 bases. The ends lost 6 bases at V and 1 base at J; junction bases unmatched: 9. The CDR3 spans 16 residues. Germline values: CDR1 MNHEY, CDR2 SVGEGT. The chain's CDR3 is CASRRQGQSSNQPQHF. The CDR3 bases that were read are TGTGCCAGCAGACGACAGGGACAGAGCAGCAATCAGCCC.

Partial CDR3 DNA: TGTGCCAGCAGCTCCAGGGATGAG. Protein: CASSSRDE. The full CDR3 is CASSSRDEQFF. V gene TRBV7-9 combines with J gene TRBJ2-1; a possible D gene is TRBD1 (5 bases). The read comes to an end 3 residues before the CDR3 does, leaving the germline J gene to fill in the end. Trimming left V 4 bases short and J 8 bases short, with 6 bases between. This CDR3 spans 11 amino acids. Germline CDR1 SEHNR, CDR2 FQNEAQ (reference sequence).